Described below is a single T cell receptor (beta chain) sequence and its context. Its antigen is unidentified. The ends lost 1 base at V and 4 bases at J; junction bases unmatched: 8. This CDR3 is built from 16 residues. CDR1 and CDR2 from the germline V gene are DFQATT and SNEGSKA (reference sequence). TCRdb re-called the PCR reads through MiXCR. Seen here are about 33,000 clones, 10% to 14% observed once, and the top ten hold more than 15%. This specimen comes from a study of metastatic and nonmetastatic thyroid tumors. Findings and caveats of the study: Malignant thyroid tumors reportedly exceeded benign nodules significantly in TCR beta diversity, with the difference appearing in blood and tumor.

Thyroid surgery was preceded by no treatment in any patient. The sample was blood. This clonotype was obtained from a female donor with papillary thyroid cancer or a benign thyroid nodule (not recorded which). Some clones in this sample may be carry-over from other donors' samples. This chain links TRBV20-1 with TRBJ2-5; 11 nucleotides align to TRBD2. CDR3 coding DNA: TGCAGTGCTAGAGGCTTAGCGGGGGGGCTTGTAGAGACCCAGTACTTC. It specifies CSARGLAGGLVETQYF.